Below are 22 T cell receptor beta chains sequenced from a single sample in a study of OX40 agonist ivuxolimab in advanced cancers. The method was the immunoSEQ multiplex PCR assay. The table comes from immuneACCESS by way of TCRdb, which keeps in-frame sequences with V and J called. Part of the clones is missing from these tables; in studies checked, under half for an unresolved V gene and the rest for unknown reasons. Within this sample are around 76,000 clones, with roughly 94% of them counted one time only. The ten largest make up about a fifth of the sample. The starting material was CD4+ or CD8+ T cells sorted from blood, obtained in a trial of the OX40 agonist ivuxolimab. The receptors derive from an adult with an advanced solid tumor such as melanoma, head and neck, liver or kidney cancer.

The chain couples TRBV5-1 to TRBJ2-7; D gene uncertain. The CDR3 contains 13 residues. The germline V gene has CDR1 SGHRS and CDR2 YFSETQ. V was shortened by 4 bases and J by 1 base, with 9 bases between the two germline ends. CDR3 protein: CASSQEISYEQYF. The CDR3 nucleotides are TGCGCCAGCAGCCAGGAGATATCCTACGAGCAGTACTTC.

The V and J genes are TRBV6-5 and TRBJ2-5; D may correspond to TRBD1 or TRBD2 (6 bases each). The CDR3 covers 15 residues. V was clipped by 1 base and J by 7 bases, with 16 bases between them. Germline loops: CDR1 MNHEY, CDR2 SVGAGI. The CDR3 here is CASSYLQGGFGTQYF. The CDR3 DNA sequence: TGTGCCAGCAGTTACTTGCAAGGGGGGTTCGGGACCCAGTACTTC.

Only one count was recorded for this clone. The chain recombines TRBV27 with TRBJ2-1; tentative D call: TRBD2 (5 bases). This CDR3 contains 15 residues. The V end lost 4 bases, the J end lost 8 bases, and 18 bases lay between the germline ends. Germline loops: CDR1 MNHEY, CDR2 SMNVEV (reference sequence). The CDR3 DNA sequence: TGTGCCAGCAGTTCCCTCGCACCCACTAGGGATGAGCAGTTCTTC. It translates to CASSSLAPTRDEQFF.

The count of this clone is one. The V gene is TRBV6-5, the J gene TRBJ2-3; D perhaps matches TRBD1 (5 bases). Germline loops: CDR1 MNHEY, CDR2 SVGAGI. This CDR3 region has 15 residues. The V end lost 0 bases, the J end lost 2 bases, and 9 bases lay between the germline ends. For the CDR3, the DNA is TGTGCCAGCAGTTACTCGTCAGGGTACACAGATACGCAGTATTTT. The encoded protein is CASSYSSGYTDTQYF.

The chain carries TRBV15 and TRBJ2-7, with TRBD2 identical over 9 bases. Trimming at V came to 1 base and at J to 7 bases, leaving 11 bases not matched to a gene. CDR1 and CDR2 from the germline V gene are LNHNV and YYDKDF (reference sequence). The CDR3 loop spans 16 amino acids. Here the CDR3 reads CATSRVGTSPWGEQYF. CDR3 nucleotide sequence: TGTGCCACCAGCAGAGTAGGGACTAGCCCTTGGGGTGAGCAGTACTTC.

The chain uses TRBV6-6 and TRBJ2-5; possibly TRBD1 for D (6 bases). V lost 5 bases to trimming and J lost 5 bases, with 18 bases between them. There are 15 residues in the CDR3. Germline CDR1 is MNHNY and CDR2 is SVGAGI (reference sequence). The DNA of the CDR3 is TGTGCCAGCAGTCACGGGACACTCAGTCGGGAGACCCAGTACTTC. This translates into CASSHGTLSRETQYF.

Turning to this clone: At one boundary the junction diverges from the germline segment, which might be a read error. The chain is built from TRBV6-5 and TRBJ1-1, with D unresolved. This CDR3 is 9 amino acids long. Germline lookup yields CDR1 MNHEY and CDR2 SVGAGI. This CDR3 is CASSDYGLF. In nucleotides, the CDR3 is TGTGCCAGCAGCGACTACGGACTGTTT.

The rearrangement uses TRBV29-1 and TRBJ1-1; the D gene is possibly TRBD1 (5 bases). Germline assignment: CDR1 SQVTM and CDR2 ANQGSEA. The CDR3 has 14 residues. Deletions cut 3 bases from V and 3 bases from J, with 14 bases between. DNA for the CDR3: TGCAGCGTTGATAGGGGACGGGCCGACACTGAAGCTTTCTTT. This translates into CSVDRGRADTEAFF.

This chain connects TRBV27 to TRBJ2-7; 7 positions agree with TRBD2. Trimming took 10 bases from V and 6 from J; bases not matched to a gene: 15. CDR3 length: 14 amino acids. Germline CDR1 is MNHEY and CDR2 is SMNVEV (reference sequence). CDR3 in amino acids: CATRMGTTSGEQYF. CDR3 DNA sequence: TGTGCCACCCGGATGGGGACTACCTCCGGCGAGCAGTACTTC.

This chain links TRBV4-1 with TRBJ2-7, with 8 bases that match TRBD2. The CDR3 extends over 17 amino acids. CDR1 and CDR2 (germline): MGHRA, YSYEKL. V lost 0 bases and J lost 2; bases outside the gene matches: 9. The CDR3 here is CASSQDFGGLAAYEQYF. For the CDR3, the DNA is TGCGCCAGCAGCCAAGATTTTGGAGGACTAGCCGCCTACGAGCAGTACTTC.

The V and J genes are TRBV27 and TRBJ2-7, with D possibly TRBD2 on 7 matching bases. CDR1 is MNHEY, CDR2 SMNVEV, per germline (reference sequence). The CDR3 contains 14 residues. The V end was cut by 7 bases, the J end by 3 bases, with 16 bases between. CDR3 DNA: TGTGCCAGCACCCCTAAGGGGGGGGGCTACGAGCAGTACTTC. It translates to CASTPKGGGYEQYF.

This sequence joins TRBV11-2 and TRBJ2-2; 9 bases fit TRBD2. The CDR3 contains 17 residues. Germline V gene sequence: CDR1 SGHAT, CDR2 FQNNGV. The V gene end was trimmed by 2 bases and the J gene end by 4 bases; junction bases not matched to a gene: 8. The CDR3, as DNA: TGTGCCAGCAGCTTAACGGTGCGGGGGGGCAGCACCGGGGAGCTGTTTTTT. It is translated as CASSLTVRGGSTGELFF.

This chain links TRBV11-2 with TRBJ2-2, with TRBD1 matching 8 bases. Per the germline V gene, CDR1 is SGHAT and CDR2 is FQNNGV. The CDR3 is made up of 17 amino acids. V gave up 0 bases and J gave up 0 bases; unmatched junction bases: 3. The CDR3 loop is CASSLDPGGANTGELFF. Here the CDR3 DNA reads TGTGCCAGCAGCTTAGATCCAGGGGGCGCGAACACCGGGGAGCTGTTTTTT. The whole variable domain, filled in from reference TRBV11-2 and TRBJ2-2, reads EAGVAQSPRYKIIEKRQSVAFWCNPISGHATLYWYQQILGQGPKLLIQFQNNGVVDDSQLPKDRFSAERLKGVDSTLKIQPAKLEDSAVYLCASSLDPGGANTGELFFGEGSRLTVL.

The gene calls are TRBV4-1 and TRBJ1-2; TRBD1 matches 12 bases. The CDR3 has 17 amino acids. Per germline, CDR1 MGHRA and CDR2 YSYEKL. The V segment lost 0 bases and the J segment 2 bases; nucleotides outside the gene matches: 4. The DNA for the CDR3 is TGCGCCAGCAGCCAAGATCCGGGGACAGGGGGCAACTATGGCTACACCTTC. This codes for CASSQDPGTGGNYGYTF.

In nucleotides, the CDR3 is TGTGCCAGTAGTATCGGGGGGGCCGGGAATGAGCAGTTCTTC. It encodes CASSIGGAGNEQFF. The V gene is TRBV19, the J gene TRBJ2-1; 8 nucleotides agree with TRBD2. The trim removed 3 bases at V and 7 bases at J, leaving 5 bases unmatched. The CDR3 has 14 residues. Germline V lookup: CDR1 LNHDA, CDR2 SQIVND (reference sequence).

V and J are TRBV7-9 and TRBJ1-2, with D possibly TRBD1 on 5 matching bases. CDR3 size: 13 residues. Germline assignment: CDR1 SEHNR and CDR2 FQNEAQ (reference sequence). The V end was cut by 5 bases, the J end by 4 bases, with 11 bases between. In nucleotides, the CDR3 is TGTGCCAGCAGCCCCTGGCAGGGCTATGGCTACACCTTC. Protein: CASSPWQGYGYTF.

This clone has more than one count but fewer than ten. V is TRBV9 and J is TRBJ2-1; 9 bases align to TRBD1. The V gene's germline CDR1 is SGDLS and CDR2 YYNGEE. The CDR3 runs 16 residues. V trimming: 0 bases; J trimming: 7 bases; junction bases outside the gene matches: 8. The CDR3 protein is CASSVVADRGGNEQFF. CDR3 DNA sequence: TGTGCCAGCAGCGTAGTGGCCGACAGGGGGGGGAATGAGCAGTTCTTC.

The genes are TRBV13 and TRBJ2-1, with 11 positions matching TRBD2. J gave up 6 bases and V 6 bases, and 7 bases lay outside the gene matches. This CDR3 has 15 residues. Germline V gene data show CDR1 as PRHDT and CDR2 as FYEKMQ (reference sequence). The CDR3 here is CASRSTSGGFNEQFF. In nucleotides, the CDR3 is TGTGCCAGCAGATCAACTAGCGGGGGTTTCAATGAGCAGTTCTTC.

The chain joins TRBV4-3 to TRBJ1-4; 7 bases fit TRBD1. This CDR3 is 17 amino acids long. The V gene's germline CDR1 is LGHNA and CDR2 YSLEER. The junction had 14 bases not matched to a gene; V was cut back by 4 bases and J by 6 bases. For the CDR3, the DNA is TGCGCCAGCAGCCCGTACCTTACAGGGGAGGTGGATGAAAAACTGTTTTTT. Translating gives CASSPYLTGEVDEKLFF.

The chain recombines TRBV6-5 with TRBJ2-1; D is uncertain. The CDR3 is 10 residues long. Germline loops: CDR1 MNHEY, CDR2 SVGAGI. The V gene lost 5 bases and the J gene lost 5 bases, with 1 base spanning the gap. As DNA, the CDR3 is TGTGCCAGCAGTAACAATGAGCAGTTCTTC. It specifies CASSNNEQFF.

The chain couples TRBV2 to TRBJ2-7; no reliable D call. Per the germline V gene, CDR1 is SNHLY and CDR2 is FYNNEI. The length of the CDR3 is 11 residues. Deletions cut 0 bases from V and 3 bases from J, with 0 bases between. CDR3 residues: CASSEAYEQYF. The DNA for the CDR3 is TGTGCCAGCAGTGAAGCCTACGAGCAGTACTTC.

The V and J genes are TRBV28 and TRBJ1-5; D may be TRBD1 (6 bases). CDR3 length: 15 residues. The germline V gene encodes CDR1 MDHEN and CDR2 SYDVKM. Trimming took off 5 bases at V and 1 base at J, with 12 bases between the two ends. The CDR3 sequence is CASSPRGGSNQPQHF. CDR3 DNA sequence: TGTGCCAGCAGTCCCAGGGGAGGGAGCAATCAGCCCCAGCATTTT.